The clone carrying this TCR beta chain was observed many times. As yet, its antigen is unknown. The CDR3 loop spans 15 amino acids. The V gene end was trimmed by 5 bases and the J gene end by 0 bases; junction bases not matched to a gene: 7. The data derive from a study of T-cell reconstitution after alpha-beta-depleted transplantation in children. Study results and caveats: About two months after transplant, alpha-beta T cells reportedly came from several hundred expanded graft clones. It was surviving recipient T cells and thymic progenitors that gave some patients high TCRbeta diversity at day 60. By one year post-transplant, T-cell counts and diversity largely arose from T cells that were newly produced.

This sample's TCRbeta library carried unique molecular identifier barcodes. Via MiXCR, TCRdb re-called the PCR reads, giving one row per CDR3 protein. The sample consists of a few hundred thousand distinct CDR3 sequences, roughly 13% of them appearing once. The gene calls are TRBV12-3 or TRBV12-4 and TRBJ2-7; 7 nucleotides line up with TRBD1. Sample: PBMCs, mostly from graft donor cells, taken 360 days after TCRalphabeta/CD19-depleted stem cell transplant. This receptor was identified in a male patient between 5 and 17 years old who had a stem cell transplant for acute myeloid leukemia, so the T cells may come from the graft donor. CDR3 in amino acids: CASSRRQGSSYEQYF. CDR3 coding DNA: TGTGCCAGCAGTCGACGACAGGGAAGCTCCTACGAGCAGTACTTC.